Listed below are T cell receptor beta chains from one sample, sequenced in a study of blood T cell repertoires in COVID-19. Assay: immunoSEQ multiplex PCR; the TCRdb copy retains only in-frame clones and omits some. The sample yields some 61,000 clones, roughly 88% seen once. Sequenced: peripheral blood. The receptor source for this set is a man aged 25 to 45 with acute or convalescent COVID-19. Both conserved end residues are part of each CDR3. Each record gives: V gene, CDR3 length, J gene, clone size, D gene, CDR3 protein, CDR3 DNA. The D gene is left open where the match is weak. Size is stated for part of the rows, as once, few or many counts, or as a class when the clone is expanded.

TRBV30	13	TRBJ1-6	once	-	CAWSAAEDSPLHF	TGTGCCTGGAGTGCGGCAGAGGATTCACCCCTCCACTTT
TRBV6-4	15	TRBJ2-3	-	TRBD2	CASSDSAGSTDTQYF	TGTGCCAGCAGTGACTCAGCGGGAAGCACAGATACGCAGTATTTT
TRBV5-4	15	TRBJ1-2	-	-	CASSFGSQTVYGYTF	TGTGCCAGCAGCTTCGGGTCCCAGACGGTCTATGGCTACACCTTC
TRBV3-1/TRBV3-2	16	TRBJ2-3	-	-	CASSQAQRLGTDTQYF	TGTGCCAGCAGCCAAGCGCAGCGGCTTGGCACAGATACGCAGTATTTT
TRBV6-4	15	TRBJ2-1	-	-	CASSEETSGYNEQFF	TGTGCCAGCAGTGAGGAGACTAGTGGGTACAATGAGCAGTTCTTC
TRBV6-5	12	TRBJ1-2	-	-	CASSYSGLGYTF	TGTGCCAGCAGTTATTCAGGGCTTGGCTACACCTTC
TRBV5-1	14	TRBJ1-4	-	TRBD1	CASSLGQGAEKLFF	TGCGCCAGCAGCTTAGGGCAGGGGGCTGAAAAACTGTTTTTT
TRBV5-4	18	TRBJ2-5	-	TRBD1	CASSLPYRGPHGKETQYF	TGTGCCAGCAGCTTGCCCTACAGGGGCCCACACGGAAAAGAGACCCAGTACTTC
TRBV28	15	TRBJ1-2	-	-	CASSPPGPPRYGYTF	TGTGCCAGCAGTCCCCCAGGGCCCCCGAGGTATGGCTACACCTTC
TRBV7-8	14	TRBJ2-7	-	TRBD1	CASSLRQGVYEQYF	TGTGCCAGCAGCTTACGGCAGGGGGTTTACGAGCAGTACTTC
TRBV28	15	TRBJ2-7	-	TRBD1	CASRPTGGQSYEQYF	TGTGCCAGCAGGCCGACAGGGGGCCAGTCCTACGAGCAGTACTTC
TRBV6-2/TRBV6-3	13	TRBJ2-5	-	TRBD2	CASSRREQETQYF	TGTGCCAGCAGTCGGCGGGAGCAAGAGACCCAGTACTTC
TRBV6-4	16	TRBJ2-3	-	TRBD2	CASSDTAGGMTDTQYF	TGTGCCAGCAGTGATACAGCGGGAGGTATGACAGATACGCAGTATTTT
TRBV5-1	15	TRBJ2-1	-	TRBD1	CASTSRPGTVDEQFF	TGCGCCAGCACCTCCAGACCCGGGACAGTAGATGAGCAGTTCTTC
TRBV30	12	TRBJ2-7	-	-	CAWWRDSYEQYF	TGTGCCTGGTGGCGGGACTCCTACGAGCAGTACTTC
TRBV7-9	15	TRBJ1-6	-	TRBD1	CASSLQGNYNSPLHF	TGTGCCAGCAGTCTACAGGGGAATTATAATTCACCCCTCCACTTT
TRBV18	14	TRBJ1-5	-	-	CASSPSGLNQPQHF	TGTGCCAGCTCACCGAGCGGTTTAAATCAGCCCCAGCATTTT
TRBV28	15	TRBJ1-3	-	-	CASSLTVFSGNTIYF	TGTGCCAGCAGTTTGACAGTCTTCTCTGGAAACACCATATATTTT
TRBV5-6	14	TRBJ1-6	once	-	CASSLDSRNSPLHF	TGTGCCAGCAGCCTGGACAGTAGAAATTCACCCCTCCACTTT
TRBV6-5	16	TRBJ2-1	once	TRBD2	CASSSRRTSGRNEQFF	TGTGCCAGCAGTTCGAGGAGGACTAGCGGGAGGAATGAGCAGTTCTTC
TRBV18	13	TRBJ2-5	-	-	CASSPAGQETQYF	TGTGCCAGCTCACCCGCCGGCCAAGAGACCCAGTACTTC
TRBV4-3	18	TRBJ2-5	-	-	CASSQVPAGSPLQETQYF	TGCGCCAGCAGCCAAGTTCCCGCGGGGAGTCCATTACAAGAGACCCAGTACTTC
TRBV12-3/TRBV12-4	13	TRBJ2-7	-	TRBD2	CASSLAGAREQYF	TGTGCCAGCTCTCTAGCGGGAGCCCGCGAGCAGTACTTC
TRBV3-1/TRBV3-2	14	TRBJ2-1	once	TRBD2	CASSLAGARNEQFF	TGTGCCAGCAGCCTAGCGGGAGCGCGGAATGAGCAGTTCTTC
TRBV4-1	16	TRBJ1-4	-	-	CASSQIGADQHEKLFF	TGCGCCAGCAGCCAAATAGGGGCGGACCAACATGAAAAACTGTTTTTT
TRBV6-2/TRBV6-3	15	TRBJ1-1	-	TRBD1	CASSYLGGADTEAFF	TGTGCCAGCAGTTATCTAGGGGGCGCAGACACTGAAGCTTTCTTT
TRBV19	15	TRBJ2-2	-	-	CASTPGGGRAGELFF	TGTGCCAGTACCCCTGGAGGGGGGAGGGCCGGGGAGCTGTTTTTT
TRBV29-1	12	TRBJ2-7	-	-	CSVEDSTSEQYF	TGCAGCGTTGAAGATTCCACTTCCGAGCAGTACTTC
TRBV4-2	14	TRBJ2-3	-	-	CASSQEYSTDTQYF	TGTGCCAGCAGCCAAGAGTATAGCACAGATACGCAGTATTTT
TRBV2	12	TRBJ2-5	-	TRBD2	CASRGGGETQYF	TGTGCCAGCAGGGGGGGAGGGGAGACCCAGTACTTC
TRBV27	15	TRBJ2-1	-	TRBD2	CASSFNGRRSVEQFF	TGTGCCAGCAGTTTTAACGGGAGGAGGTCGGTTGAGCAGTTCTTC
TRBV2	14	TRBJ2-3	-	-	CASSEASSTDTQYF	TGTGCCAGCAGTGAAGCGTCTAGCACAGATACGCAGTATTTT
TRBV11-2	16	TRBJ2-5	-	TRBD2	CASSWTSGSIRETQYF	TGTGCCAGCAGTTGGACTAGCGGGAGTATTCGAGAGACCCAGTACTTC
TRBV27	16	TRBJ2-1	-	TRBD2	CASSLLTSGRYNEQFF	TGTGCCAGCAGTTTACTAACTAGCGGGAGGTACAATGAGCAGTTCTTC
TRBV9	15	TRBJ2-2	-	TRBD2	CASSELTSDAGELFF	TGTGCCAGCAGCGAACTGACTAGCGACGCCGGGGAGCTGTTTTTT
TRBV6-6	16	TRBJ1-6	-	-	CASRTTGGGPDSPLHF	TGTGCCAGCAGGACAACCGGCGGGGGGCCGGATTCACCCCTCCACTTT
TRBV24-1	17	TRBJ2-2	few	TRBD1	CATSDWGTGMNTGELFF	TGTGCCACCAGTGATTGGGGGACAGGGATGAACACCGGGGAGCTGTTTTTT
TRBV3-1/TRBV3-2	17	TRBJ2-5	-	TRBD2	CASSQAAAGGQQETQYF	TGTGCCAGCAGCCAAGCAGCAGCGGGAGGTCAACAAGAGACCCAGTACTTC
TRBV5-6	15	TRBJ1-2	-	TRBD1	CASSFWDRGSYGYTF	TGTGCCAGCAGCTTTTGGGACAGGGGGTCCTATGGCTACACCTTC
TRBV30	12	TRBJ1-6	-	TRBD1	CAWTGGNSPLHF	TGTGCCTGGACAGGGGGTAATTCACCCCTCCACTTT
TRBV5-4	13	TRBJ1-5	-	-	CASSLNGYQPQHF	TGTGCCAGCAGCTTGAATGGCTATCAGCCCCAGCATTTT
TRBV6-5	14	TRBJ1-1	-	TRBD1	CASSETGVATEAFF	TGTGCCAGCAGCGAGACAGGGGTGGCCACTGAAGCTTTCTTT